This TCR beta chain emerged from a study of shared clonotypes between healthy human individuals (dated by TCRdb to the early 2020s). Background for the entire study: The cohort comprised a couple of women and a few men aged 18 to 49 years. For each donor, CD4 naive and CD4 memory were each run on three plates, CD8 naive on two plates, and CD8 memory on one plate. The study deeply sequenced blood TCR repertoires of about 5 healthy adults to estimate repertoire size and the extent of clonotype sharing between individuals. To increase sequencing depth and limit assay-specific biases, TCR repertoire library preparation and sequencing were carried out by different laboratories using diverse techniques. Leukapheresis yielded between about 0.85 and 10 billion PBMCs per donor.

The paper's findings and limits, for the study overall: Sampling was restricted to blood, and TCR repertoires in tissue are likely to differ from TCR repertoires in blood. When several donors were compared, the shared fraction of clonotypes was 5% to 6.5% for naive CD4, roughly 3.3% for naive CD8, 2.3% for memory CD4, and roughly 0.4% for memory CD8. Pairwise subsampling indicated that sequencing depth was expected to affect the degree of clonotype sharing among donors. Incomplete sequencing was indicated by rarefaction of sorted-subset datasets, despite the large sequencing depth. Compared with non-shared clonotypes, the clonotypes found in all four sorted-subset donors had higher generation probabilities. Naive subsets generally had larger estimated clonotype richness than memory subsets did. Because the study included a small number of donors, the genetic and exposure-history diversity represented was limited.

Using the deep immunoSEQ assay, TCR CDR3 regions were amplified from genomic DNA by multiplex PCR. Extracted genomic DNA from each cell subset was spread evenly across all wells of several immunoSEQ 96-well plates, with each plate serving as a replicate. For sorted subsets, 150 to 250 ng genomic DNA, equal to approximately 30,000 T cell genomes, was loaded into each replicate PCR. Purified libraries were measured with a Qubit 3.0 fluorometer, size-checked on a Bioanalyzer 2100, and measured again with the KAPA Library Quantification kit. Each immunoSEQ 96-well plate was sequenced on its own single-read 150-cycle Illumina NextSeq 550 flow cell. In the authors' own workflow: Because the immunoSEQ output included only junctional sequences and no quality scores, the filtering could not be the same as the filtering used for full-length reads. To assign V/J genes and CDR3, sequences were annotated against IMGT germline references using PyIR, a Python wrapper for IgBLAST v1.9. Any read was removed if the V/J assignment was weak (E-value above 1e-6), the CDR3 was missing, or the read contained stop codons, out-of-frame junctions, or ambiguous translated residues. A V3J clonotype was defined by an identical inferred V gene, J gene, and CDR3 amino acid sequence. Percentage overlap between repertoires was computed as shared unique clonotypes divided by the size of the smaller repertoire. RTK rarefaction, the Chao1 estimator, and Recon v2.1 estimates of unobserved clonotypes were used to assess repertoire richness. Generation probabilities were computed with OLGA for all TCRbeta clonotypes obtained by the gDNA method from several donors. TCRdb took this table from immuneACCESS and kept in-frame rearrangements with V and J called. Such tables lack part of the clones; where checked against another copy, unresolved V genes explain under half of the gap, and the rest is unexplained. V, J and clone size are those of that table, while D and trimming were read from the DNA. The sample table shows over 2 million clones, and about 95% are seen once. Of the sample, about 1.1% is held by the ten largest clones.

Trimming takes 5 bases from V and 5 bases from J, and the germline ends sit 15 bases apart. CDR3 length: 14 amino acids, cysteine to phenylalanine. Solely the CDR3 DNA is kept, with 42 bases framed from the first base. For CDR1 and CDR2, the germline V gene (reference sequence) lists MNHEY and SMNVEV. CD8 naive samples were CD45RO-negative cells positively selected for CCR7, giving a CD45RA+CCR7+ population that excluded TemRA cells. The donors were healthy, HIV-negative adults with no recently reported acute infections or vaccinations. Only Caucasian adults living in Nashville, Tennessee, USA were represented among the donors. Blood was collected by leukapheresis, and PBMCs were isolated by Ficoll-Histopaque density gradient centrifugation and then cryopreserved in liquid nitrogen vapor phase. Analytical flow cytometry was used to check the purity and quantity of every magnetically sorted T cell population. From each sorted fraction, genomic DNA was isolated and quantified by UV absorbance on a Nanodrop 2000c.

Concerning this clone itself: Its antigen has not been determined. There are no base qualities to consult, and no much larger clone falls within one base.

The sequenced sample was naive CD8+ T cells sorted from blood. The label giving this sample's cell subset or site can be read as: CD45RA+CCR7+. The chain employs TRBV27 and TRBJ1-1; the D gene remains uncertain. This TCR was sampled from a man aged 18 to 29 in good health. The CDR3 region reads CASSRAGPFTEAFF. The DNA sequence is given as TGTGCCAGCAGTCGTGCAGGACCTTTTACTGAAGCTTTCTTT.